This T cell receptor beta chain was documented in a study of blood T cell repertoires in COVID-19. Study-level background: COVID-19 samples collected from the United States, Italy and Spain covered acute and convalescent phases. In each case, the material was cDNA or gDNA derived from T cells, B-cell-depleted T cells, or PBMCs.

Germline V CDR1 and CDR2: MNHNS, SASEGT. The V end lost 4 bases, the J end lost 7 bases, and 22 bases lay between the germline ends. The CDR3 spans 16 residues. Authors' analysis steps: Reference gene primer amplification in the assay estimated nucleated cell counts. TCRdb's copy holds only in-frame clones and misses some; the assay was immunoSEQ multiplex PCR. D and trimming come from the DNA, and the V and J calls and clone size come from that table. Of 150,000 to 200,000 clones detected, around 81% appear once; the ten largest clones hold approximately 11%. The sequence was obtained from a man in his fifties or sixties with active or convalescent COVID-19. The chain has TRBV6-1 and TRBJ1-2, with a tentative D call TRBD1 (5 bases). Input material: peripheral blood. CDR3 region: CASSGGGVGMGSGYTF. DNA for the CDR3: TGTGCCAGCAGTGGGGGCGGTGTGGGGATGGGGTCTGGCTACACCTTC.